This TCR beta chain was identified in a study of vaccination and CD4 T cells after COVID-19. Whole-study context: Stimuli were overlapping spike peptide pools of SARS-CoV-2 and three common cold coronaviruses (HCoV-NL63, HCoV-OC43, HCoV-229E).

Indicated treatment: approximately 10-day PBMC culture with coronavirus spike peptide pools or control peptides (ViraFEST assay). Fresh IL-2 medium was used to replace half of the medium on days 3 and 7. Turning to this clonotype: Its antigen is not known.

Oncomine TCR Beta short-read sequencing was applied to DNA from cultured CD4+ T cells. From the PCR reads, TCRdb called clonotypes with MiXCR, one entry per CDR3 protein. The sample lists tens of thousands of distinct CDR3 sequences, about 52% occurring once. CDR1 is SQVTM and CDR2 is ANQGSEA in the germline V gene. V lost 3 bases, J lost 5 bases, and 12 bases stayed unmatched. The length of the CDR3 is 16 residues. Sequenced: CD4+ T cells from blood, cultured in vitro. The TCR was taken from a human donor who had recovered from COVID-19. The V and J genes are TRBV29-1 and TRBJ2-5, with 10 bases aligning to TRBD1. CDR3 residues: CSVEDRGTFGTETQYF. CDR3 sequence (DNA): TGCAGCGTTGAGGACAGGGGGACCTTTGGGACGGAGACCCAGTACTTC.